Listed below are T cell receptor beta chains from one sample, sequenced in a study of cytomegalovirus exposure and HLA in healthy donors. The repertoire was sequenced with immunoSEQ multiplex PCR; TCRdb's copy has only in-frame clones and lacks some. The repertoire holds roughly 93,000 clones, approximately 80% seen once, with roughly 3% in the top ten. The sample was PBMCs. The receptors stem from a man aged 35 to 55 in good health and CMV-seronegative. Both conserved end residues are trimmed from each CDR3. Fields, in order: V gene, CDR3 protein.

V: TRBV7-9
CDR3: SSSARDRNQETQY

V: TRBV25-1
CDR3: ASHSPTGGFYEQY

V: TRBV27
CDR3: ASSLGAGRQPQH

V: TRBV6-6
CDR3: ASSSSTGGYYGYT

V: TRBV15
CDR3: ATSPGVAGPQETQY

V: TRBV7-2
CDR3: ASSPDGGAPYEQY

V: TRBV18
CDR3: ASSPSQQGAGETQY

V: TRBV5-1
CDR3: ASSLDRGANYGYT

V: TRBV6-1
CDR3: ASSAQGVHEKLF

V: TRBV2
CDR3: ASSAGLGATEAF

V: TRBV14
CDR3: ASSLHGRGAYNEQF

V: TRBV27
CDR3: ASSLSKGTYSYEQY

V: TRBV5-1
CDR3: ASSSPKTSYNEQF

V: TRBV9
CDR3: ASSESDRSYEQY

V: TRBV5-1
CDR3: ASSNGGQENYGYT

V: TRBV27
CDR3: ASSRLADYEQY

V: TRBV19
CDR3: ASSITARAAPNTEAF

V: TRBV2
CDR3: ASSVGQGNYGYT

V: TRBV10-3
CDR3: AIRDPGQGNTNYGYT

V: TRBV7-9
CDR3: ASTMGGITYEQY

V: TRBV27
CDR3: ASSHGGLRREQY

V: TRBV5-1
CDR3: ASSSGLALSADTQY

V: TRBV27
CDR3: ASSFLGGSYEQY

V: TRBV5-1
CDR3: ASSLMAGSNQPQH

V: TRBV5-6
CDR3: ASSRDSRAYT

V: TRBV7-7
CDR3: ASSEGQGNTGELF

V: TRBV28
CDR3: ASSFLRGGLHEQY

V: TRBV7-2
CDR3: ASSLVHWTEGETQY

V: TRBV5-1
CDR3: ASSPGVGSEQY

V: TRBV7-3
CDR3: ASSLTLSGGATEQF

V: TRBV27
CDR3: ASSLRMAGYNEQF

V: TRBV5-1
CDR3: ASSLVGVGSGSPLH

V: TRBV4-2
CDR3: ASSQRSEETQY

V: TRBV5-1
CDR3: ASSPATLEDGYT

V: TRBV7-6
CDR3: ASSLSSGLAGNYEQY

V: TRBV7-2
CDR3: ASSLARMYEQY

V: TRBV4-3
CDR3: ASSQGSYDEQY

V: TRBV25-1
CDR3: ASSELGAGPGEDEQF